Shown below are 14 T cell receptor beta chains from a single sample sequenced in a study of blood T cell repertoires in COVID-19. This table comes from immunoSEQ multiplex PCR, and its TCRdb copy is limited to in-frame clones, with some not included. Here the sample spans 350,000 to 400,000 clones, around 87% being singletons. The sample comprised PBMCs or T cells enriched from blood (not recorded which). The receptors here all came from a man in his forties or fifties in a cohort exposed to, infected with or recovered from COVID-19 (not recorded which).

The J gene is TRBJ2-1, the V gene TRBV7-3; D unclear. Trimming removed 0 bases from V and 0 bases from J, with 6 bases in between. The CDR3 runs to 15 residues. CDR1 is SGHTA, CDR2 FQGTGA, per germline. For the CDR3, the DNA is TGTGCCAGCAGCTTAACTCTAAGCTCCTACAATGAGCAGTTCTTC. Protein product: CASSLTLSSYNEQFF.

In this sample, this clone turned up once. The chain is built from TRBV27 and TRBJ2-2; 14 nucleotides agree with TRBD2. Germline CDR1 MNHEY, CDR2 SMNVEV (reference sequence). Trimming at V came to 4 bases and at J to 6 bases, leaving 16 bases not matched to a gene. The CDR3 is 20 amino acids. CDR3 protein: CASSSRLAGGPKRLAGELFF. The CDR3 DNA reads TGTGCCAGCAGTTCAAGACTAGCGGGAGGGCCAAAACGTTTAGCCGGGGAGCTGTTTTTT.

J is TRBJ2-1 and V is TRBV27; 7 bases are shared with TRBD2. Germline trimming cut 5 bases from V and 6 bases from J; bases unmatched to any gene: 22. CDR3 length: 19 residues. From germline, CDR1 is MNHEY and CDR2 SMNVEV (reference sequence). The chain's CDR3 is CASSRDTRKLARLGNEQFF. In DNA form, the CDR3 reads TGTGCCAGCAGTCGCGACACCAGAAAACTAGCGCGCTTAGGCAATGAGCAGTTCTTC.

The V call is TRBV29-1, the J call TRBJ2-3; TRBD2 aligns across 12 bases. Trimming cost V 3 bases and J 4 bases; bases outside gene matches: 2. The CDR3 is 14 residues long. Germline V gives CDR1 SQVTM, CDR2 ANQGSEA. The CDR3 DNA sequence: TGCAGCGTTGAGGCTAGCGGGAGGGCAGATACGCAGTATTTT. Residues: CSVEASGRADTQYF.

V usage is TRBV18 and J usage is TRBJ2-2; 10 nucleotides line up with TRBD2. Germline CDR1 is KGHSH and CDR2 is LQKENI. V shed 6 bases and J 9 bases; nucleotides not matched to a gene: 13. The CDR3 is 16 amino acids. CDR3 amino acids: CASSPGGSGRARELFF. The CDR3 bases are TGTGCCAGCTCGCCGGGAGGCAGCGGGAGGGCCAGGGAGCTGTTTTTT.

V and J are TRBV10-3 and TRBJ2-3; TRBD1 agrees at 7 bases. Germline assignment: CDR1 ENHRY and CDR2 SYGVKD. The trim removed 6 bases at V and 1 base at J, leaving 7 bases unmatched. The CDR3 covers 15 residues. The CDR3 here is CAIRTGRHGTDTQYF. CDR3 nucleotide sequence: TGTGCCATCAGGACAGGGAGACACGGCACAGATACGCAGTATTTT.

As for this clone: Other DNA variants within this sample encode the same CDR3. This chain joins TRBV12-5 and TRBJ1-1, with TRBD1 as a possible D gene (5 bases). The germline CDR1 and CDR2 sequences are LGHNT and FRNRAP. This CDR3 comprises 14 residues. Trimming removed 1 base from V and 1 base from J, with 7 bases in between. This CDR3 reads CASGLGTGNTEAFF. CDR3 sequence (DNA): TGTGCTAGTGGTTTGGGAACAGGGAACACTGAAGCTTTCTTT.

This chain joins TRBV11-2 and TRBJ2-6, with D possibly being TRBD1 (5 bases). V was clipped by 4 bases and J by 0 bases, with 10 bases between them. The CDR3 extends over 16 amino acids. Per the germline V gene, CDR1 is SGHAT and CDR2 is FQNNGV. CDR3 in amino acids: CASSSHQGSGANVLTF. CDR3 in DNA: TGTGCCAGCAGCTCACACCAGGGCTCTGGGGCCAACGTCCTGACTTTC.

The CDR3 DNA reads TGTGCCAGCAGTCAATTCTACGAGCAGTACTTC. Amino acids: CASSQFYEQYF. V and J are TRBV6-2 or TRBV6-3 and TRBJ2-7; unclear D gene. V was shortened by 5 bases and J by 3 bases, with 5 bases between the two germline ends. Germline V lookup: CDR1 MNHEY, CDR2 SVGEGT. This CDR3 has 11 amino acids.

In DNA form, the CDR3 reads TGTGCCACTTCGGGACTAGCGGTTTACAATGAGCAGTTCTTC. This translates into CATSGLAVYNEQFF. The chain joins TRBV19 to TRBJ2-1, with TRBD2 identical over 11 bases. J lost 4 bases, V lost 10 bases, and 6 bases had no gene match. The CDR3 runs to 14 residues. The germline gives CDR1 LNHDA, CDR2 SQIVND (reference sequence).

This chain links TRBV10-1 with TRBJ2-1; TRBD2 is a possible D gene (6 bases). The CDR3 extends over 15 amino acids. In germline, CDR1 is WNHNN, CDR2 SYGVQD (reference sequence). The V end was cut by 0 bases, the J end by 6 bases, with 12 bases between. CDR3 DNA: TGCGCCAGCAGTGAGTCGGTCTGGGGGGTCAATGAGCAGTTCTTC. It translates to CASSESVWGVNEQFF.

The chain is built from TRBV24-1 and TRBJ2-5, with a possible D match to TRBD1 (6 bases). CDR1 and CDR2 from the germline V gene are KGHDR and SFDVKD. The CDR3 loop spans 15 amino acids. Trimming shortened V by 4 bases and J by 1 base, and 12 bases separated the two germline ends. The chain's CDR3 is CATSDRGTFQETQYF. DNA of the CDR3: TGTGCCACCAGTGACCGTGGGACATTCCAAGAGACCCAGTACTTC.

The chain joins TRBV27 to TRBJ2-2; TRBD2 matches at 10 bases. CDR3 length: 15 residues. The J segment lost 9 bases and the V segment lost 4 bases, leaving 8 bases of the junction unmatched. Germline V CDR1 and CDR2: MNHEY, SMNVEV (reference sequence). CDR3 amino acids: CASSSPTSGLRELFF. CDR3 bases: TGTGCCAGCAGTTCCCCGACTAGCGGGCTCAGGGAGCTGTTTTTT.

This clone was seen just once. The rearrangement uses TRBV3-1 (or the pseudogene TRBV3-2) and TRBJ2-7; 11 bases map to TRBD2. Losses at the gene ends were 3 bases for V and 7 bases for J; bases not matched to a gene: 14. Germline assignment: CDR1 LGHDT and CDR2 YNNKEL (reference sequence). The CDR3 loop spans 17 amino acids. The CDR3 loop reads CASSHRPNSGRAREQYF. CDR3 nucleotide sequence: TGTGCCAGCAGCCATAGGCCAAATAGCGGGAGGGCGAGGGAGCAGTACTTC.